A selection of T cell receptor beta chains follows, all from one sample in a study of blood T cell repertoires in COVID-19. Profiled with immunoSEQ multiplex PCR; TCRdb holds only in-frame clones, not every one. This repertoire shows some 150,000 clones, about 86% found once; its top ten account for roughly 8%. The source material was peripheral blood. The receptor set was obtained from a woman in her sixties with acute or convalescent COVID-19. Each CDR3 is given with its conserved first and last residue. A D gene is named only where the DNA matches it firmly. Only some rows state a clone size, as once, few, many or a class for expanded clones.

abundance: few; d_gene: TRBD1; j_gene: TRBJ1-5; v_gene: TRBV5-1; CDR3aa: CASSLGQGAWQPQHF; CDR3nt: TGCGCCAGCAGCTTGGGGCAGGGGGCTTGGCAGCCCCAGCATTTT
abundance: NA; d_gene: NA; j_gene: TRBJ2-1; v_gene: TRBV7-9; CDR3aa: CASSPGNEQFF; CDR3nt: TGTGCCAGCAGCCCAGGGAATGAGCAGTTCTTC
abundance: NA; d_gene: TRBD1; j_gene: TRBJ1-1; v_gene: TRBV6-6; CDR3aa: CASSTGQGADTEAFF; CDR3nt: TGTGCCAGCAGTACGGGACAGGGGGCCGACACTGAAGCTTTCTTT
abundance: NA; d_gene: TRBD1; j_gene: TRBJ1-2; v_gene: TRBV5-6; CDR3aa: CASSPGGGGTGGYTF; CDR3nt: TGTGCCAGCAGCCCTGGTGGTGGGGGGACAGGGGGCTACACCTTC
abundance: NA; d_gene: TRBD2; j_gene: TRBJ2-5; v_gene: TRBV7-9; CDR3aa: CASSKTSGGAAETQYF; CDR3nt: TGTGCCAGCAGCAAAACTAGCGGGGGGGCGGCAGAGACCCAGTACTTC
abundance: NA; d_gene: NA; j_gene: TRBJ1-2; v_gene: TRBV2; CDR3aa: CASIAGVGGYTF; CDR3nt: TGTGCCAGCATAGCCGGGGTGGGAGGCTACACCTTC
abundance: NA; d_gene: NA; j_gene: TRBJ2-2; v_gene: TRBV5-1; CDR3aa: CASSFMTSTGELFF; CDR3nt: TGCGCCAGCAGCTTTATGACAAGCACCGGGGAGCTGTTTTTT
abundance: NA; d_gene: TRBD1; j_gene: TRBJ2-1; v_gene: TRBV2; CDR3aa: CASSVGTGGSYNEQFF; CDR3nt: TGTGCCAGCAGTGTTGGGACAGGGGGCTCCTACAATGAGCAGTTCTTC
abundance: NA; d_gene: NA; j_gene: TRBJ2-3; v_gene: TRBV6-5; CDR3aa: CASRPGLGGPDTQYF; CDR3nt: TGTGCCAGCAGACCGGGACTCGGGGGTCCAGATACGCAGTATTTT
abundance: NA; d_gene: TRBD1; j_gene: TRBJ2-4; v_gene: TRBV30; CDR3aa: CAWVAPGTGDIQYF; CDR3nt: TGTGCCTGGGTTGCCCCCGGGACAGGAGACATTCAGTACTTC
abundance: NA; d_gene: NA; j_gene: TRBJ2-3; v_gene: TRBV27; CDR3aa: CASSTTLRQDTQYF; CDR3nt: TGTGCCAGCAGTACCACGCTGCGGCAAGATACGCAGTATTTT
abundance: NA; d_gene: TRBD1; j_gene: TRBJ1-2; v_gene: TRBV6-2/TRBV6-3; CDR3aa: CASSYSTGNGYTF; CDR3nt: TGTGCCAGCAGTTATTCGACAGGGAATGGCTACACCTTC
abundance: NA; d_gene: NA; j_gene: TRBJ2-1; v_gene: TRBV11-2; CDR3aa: CASSLFREEQFF; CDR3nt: TGTGCCAGCAGCTTATTTCGGGAAGAGCAGTTCTTC
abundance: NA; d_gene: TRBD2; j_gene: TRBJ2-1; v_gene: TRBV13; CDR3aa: CASSLGLAGDYNEQFF; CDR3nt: TGTGCCAGCAGCTTGGGATTAGCGGGGGATTACAATGAGCAGTTCTTC
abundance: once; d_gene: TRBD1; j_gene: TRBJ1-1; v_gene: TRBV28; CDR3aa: CASSATGGPEAFF; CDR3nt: TGTGCCAGCAGCGCGACAGGGGGCCCTGAAGCTTTCTTT
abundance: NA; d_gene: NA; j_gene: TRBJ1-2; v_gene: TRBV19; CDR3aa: CASSIPGYYGYTF; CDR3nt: TGTGCCAGTAGTATCCCAGGGTACTATGGCTACACCTTC
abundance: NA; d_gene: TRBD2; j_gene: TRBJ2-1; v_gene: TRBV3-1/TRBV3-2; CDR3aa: CASSQLAGGVNEQFF; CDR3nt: TGTGCCAGCAGCCAACTAGCGGGGGGGGTCAATGAGCAGTTCTTC
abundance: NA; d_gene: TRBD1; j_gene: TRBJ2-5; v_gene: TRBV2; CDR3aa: CASRAGGLQETQYF; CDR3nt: TGTGCCAGCAGGGCAGGGGGCCTCCAAGAGACCCAGTACTTC
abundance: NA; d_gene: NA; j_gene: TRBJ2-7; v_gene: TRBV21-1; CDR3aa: CKAASSEQYF; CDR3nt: TGTAAGGCGGCCTCCTCCGAGCAGTACTTC
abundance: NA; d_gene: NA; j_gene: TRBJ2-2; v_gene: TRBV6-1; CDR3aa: CASSEGGGLNTGELFF; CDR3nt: TGTGCCAGCAGTGAAGGAGGAGGGTTGAACACCGGGGAGCTGTTTTTT
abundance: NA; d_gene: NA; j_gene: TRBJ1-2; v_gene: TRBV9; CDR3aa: CASSERPVGGYTF; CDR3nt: TGTGCCAGCAGTGAACGCCCAGTCGGGGGCTACACCTTC
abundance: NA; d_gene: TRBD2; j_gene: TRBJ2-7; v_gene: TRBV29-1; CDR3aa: CSVALAGKYEQYF; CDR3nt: TGCAGCGTTGCCCTAGCGGGGAAATACGAGCAGTACTTC
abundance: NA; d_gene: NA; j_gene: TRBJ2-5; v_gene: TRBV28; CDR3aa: CASWQGFSETQYF; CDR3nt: TGTGCCAGCTGGCAGGGTTTTTCGGAGACCCAGTACTTC
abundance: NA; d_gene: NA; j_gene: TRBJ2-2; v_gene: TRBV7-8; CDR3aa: CASSLFVLAFPGELFF; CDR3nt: TGTGCCAGCAGCTTATTCGTCTTAGCATTCCCCGGGGAGCTGTTTTTT
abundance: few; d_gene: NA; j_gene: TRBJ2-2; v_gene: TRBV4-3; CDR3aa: CASSQVTGTGELFF; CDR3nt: TGCGCCAGCAGCCAAGTTACGGGTACCGGGGAGCTGTTTTTT
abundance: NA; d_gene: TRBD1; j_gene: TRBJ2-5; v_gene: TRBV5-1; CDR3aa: CASSSNRGWETQYF; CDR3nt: TGCGCCAGCAGCTCAAACAGGGGGTGGGAGACCCAGTACTTC
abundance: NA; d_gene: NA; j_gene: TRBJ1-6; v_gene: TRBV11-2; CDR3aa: CASSLVGGGGSPLHF; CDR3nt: TGTGCCAGCAGCTTAGTTGGGGGGGGTGGTTCACCCCTCCACTTT
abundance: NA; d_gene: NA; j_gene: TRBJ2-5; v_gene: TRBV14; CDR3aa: CASSQELEETQYF; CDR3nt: TGTGCCAGCAGCCAAGAACTTGAAGAGACCCAGTACTTC
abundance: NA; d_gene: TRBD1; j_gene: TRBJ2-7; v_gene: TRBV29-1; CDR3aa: CSVEDPGQDTYEQYF; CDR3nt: TGCAGCGTTGAAGACCCGGGACAGGACACCTACGAGCAGTACTTC
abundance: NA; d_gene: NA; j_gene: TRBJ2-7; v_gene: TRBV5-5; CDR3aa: CASSLSSLITYEQYF; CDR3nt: TGTGCCAGCAGCTTGTCTAGTTTGATAACCTACGAGCAGTACTTC
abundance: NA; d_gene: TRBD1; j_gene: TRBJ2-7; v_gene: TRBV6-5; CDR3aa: CASSRSGGNEQYF; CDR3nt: TGTGCCAGCAGCCGCTCAGGGGGCAACGAGCAGTACTTC
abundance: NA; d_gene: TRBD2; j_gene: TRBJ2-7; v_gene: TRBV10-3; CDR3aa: CAITPGLTYEQYF; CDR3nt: TGTGCCATCACCCCGGGACTAACCTACGAGCAGTACTTC
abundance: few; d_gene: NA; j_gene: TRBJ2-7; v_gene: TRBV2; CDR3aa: CASSGHGGDYEQYF; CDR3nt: TGTGCCAGCAGCGGACATGGAGGGGACTACGAGCAGTACTTC
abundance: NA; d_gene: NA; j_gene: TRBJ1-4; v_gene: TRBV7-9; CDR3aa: CASSLGQGGTNEKLFF; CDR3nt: TGTGCCAGCAGCTTAGGGCAGGGAGGGACTAATGAAAAACTGTTTTTT
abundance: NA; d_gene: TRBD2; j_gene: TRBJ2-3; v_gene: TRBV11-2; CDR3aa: CASALAGIDTQYF; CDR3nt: TGTGCCAGCGCACTAGCGGGAATAGATACGCAGTATTTT
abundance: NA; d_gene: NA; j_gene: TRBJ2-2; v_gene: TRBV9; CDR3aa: CASTRGASNTGELFF; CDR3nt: TGTGCCAGCACCCGGGGGGCTAGCAACACCGGGGAGCTGTTTTTT
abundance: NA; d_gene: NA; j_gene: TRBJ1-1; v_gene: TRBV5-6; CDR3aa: CASSQRGHMNTEAFF; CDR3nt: TGTGCCAGCAGCCAACGGGGACACATGAACACTGAAGCTTTCTTT